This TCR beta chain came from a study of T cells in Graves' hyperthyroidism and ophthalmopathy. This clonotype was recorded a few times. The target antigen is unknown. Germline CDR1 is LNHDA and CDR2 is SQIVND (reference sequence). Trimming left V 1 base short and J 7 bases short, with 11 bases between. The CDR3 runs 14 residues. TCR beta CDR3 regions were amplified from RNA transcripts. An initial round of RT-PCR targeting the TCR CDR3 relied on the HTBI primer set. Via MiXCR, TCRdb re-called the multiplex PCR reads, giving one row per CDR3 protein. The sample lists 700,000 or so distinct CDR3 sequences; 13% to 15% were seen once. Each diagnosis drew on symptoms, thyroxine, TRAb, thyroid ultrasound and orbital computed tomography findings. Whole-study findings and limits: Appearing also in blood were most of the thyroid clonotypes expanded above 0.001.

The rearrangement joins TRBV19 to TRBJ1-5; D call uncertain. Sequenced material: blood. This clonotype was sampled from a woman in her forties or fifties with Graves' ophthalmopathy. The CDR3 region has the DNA TGTGCCAGTAGTATAGTGAAGGGCGAACAGCCCCAGCATTTT. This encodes CASSIVKGEQPQHF.